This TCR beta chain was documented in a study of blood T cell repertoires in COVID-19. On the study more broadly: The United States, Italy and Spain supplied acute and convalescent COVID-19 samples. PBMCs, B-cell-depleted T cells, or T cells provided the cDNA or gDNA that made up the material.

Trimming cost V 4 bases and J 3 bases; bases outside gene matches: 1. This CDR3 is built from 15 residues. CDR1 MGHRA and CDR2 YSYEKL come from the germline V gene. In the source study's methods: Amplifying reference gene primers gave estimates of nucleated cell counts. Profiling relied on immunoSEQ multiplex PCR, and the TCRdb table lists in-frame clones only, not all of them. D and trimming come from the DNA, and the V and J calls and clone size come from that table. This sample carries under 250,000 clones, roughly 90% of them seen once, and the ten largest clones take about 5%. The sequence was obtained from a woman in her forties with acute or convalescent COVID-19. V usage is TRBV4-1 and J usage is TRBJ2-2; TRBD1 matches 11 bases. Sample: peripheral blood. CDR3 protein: CASSRDRGYTGELFF. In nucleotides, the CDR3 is TGCGCCAGCAGCCGGGACAGGGGGTACACCGGGGAGCTGTTTTTT.